This TCR beta chain was identified during a study of blood T cell repertoires in COVID-19. Study background: COVID-19 samples, acute and convalescent, were from the United States, Italy and Spain. From T cells, B-cell-depleted T cells, or PBMCs came the material, which was cDNA or gDNA.

This CDR3 spans 18 amino acids. The trim removed 3 bases at V and 6 bases at J, leaving 18 bases unmatched. Per the germline V gene, CDR1 is MGHRA and CDR2 is YSYEKL. Per the authors' pipeline: Reference gene primer amplification gave estimated nucleated cell counts. Sequenced by immunoSEQ multiplex PCR; TCRdb stores in-frame clones only, minus some. V, J and clone size derive from that table, while D and trimming were established from the DNA sequence. The sample has 86,000 or so clones, around 86% seen once. The rearrangement joins TRBV4-1 to TRBJ1-2; 8 nucleotides match TRBD1. This receptor was taken from a man aged 50-59 years with active or convalescent COVID-19. The material sequenced was peripheral blood. The chain's CDR3 is CASSQNARTGSSIDGYTF. The CDR3, as DNA: TGCGCCAGCAGCCAGAACGCGAGGACAGGGTCATCCATCGATGGCTACACCTTC.